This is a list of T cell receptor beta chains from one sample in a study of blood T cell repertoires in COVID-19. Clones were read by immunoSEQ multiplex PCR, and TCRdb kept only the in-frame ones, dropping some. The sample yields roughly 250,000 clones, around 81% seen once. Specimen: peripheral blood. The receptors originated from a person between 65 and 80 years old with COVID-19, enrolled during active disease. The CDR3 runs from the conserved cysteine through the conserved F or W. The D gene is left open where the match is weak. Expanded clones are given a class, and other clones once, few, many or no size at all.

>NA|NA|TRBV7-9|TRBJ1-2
TGTGCCAGCAGCTTGCTACAGGGTGACTATGGCTACACCTTC
CASSLLQGDYGYTF
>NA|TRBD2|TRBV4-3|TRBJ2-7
TGCGCCAGCAGCCGAGGACTAGCGGGAGGACTGTACGAGCAGTACTTC
CASSRGLAGGLYEQYF
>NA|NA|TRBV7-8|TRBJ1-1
TGTGCCAGCAGGGTTAGGGGTAGCACTGAAGCTTTCTTT
CASRVRGSTEAFF
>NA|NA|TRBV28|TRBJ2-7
TGTGCCAGCAGCCCACGATCTTCTATCTTCCACTACGAGCAGTACTTC
CASSPRSSIFHYEQYF
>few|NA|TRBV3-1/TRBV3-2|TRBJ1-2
TGTGCCAGCAGCCAAGACGGGGGGCGGCCTAACTATGGCTACACCTTC
CASSQDGGRPNYGYTF
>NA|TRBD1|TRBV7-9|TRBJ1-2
TGTGCCAGCAGCTTAGGTTGGACAGGGGATGGCTACACCTTC
CASSLGWTGDGYTF
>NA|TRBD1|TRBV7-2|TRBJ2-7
TGTGCCAGCAGCGGGCGGACAGGGGCGCGGTCCGAGCAGTACTTC
CASSGRTGARSEQYF
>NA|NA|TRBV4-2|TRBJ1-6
TGTGCCAGCAGCCAAGTCGGACAGCTCAGTTCACCCCTCCACTTT
CASSQVGQLSSPLHF
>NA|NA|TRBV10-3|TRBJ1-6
TGTGCCATCAGTGAGTCGCCAGGGAAATTGAATTCACCCCTCCACTTT
CAISESPGKLNSPLHF
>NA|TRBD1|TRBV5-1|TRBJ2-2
TGCGCCAGCAGCTTGTACAGGGGCAACACCGGGGAGCTGTTTTTT
CASSLYRGNTGELFF